Listed below are T cell receptor beta chains from one sample, sequenced in a study of response to subunit inactivated influenza vaccine. MiXCR, run by TCRdb on the RT-PCR reads, gives a single entry per CDR3 protein. Here the sample spans about 480,000 distinct CDR3 sequences, 13% being singletons. The input for sequencing was PBMCs from blood, taken 40 to 50 days after vaccination. These receptors were taken from a man aged 45-65 years who received an inactivated influenza vaccine. Each CDR3 is given with its conserved first and last residue. The order of the fields is clone size, V gene, D gene, J gene, CDR3 protein, CDR3 DNA. D genes are given only for firm matches. The size of a clone is reported for some rows only, either as once, few or many, or as a class for expanded clones.

clone size: many; V gene: TRBV11-2; D gene: TRBD1; J gene: TRBJ1-1; CDR3 protein: CASSPLGTGGTEAFF; CDR3 DNA: TGTGCCAGCAGCCCCTTAGGGACAGGCGGGACTGAAGCTTTCTTT
clone size: few; V gene: TRBV5-6; D gene: .; J gene: TRBJ2-7; CDR3 protein: CASSSAAGRYEQYF; CDR3 DNA: TGTGCCAGCAGCTCCGCCGCGGGGAGATACGAGCAGTACTTC
clone size: .; V gene: TRBV18; D gene: TRBD1; J gene: TRBJ2-5; CDR3 protein: CASSPSQGAGETQYF; CDR3 DNA: TGTGCCAGCTCACCATCACAGGGGGCCGGGGAGACCCAGTACTTC
clone size: .; V gene: TRBV15; D gene: .; J gene: TRBJ2-1; CDR3 protein: CATSRDPGGYNEQFF; CDR3 DNA: TGTGCCACCAGCAGAGATCCCGGTGGGTACAATGAGCAGTTCTTC
clone size: few; V gene: TRBV2; D gene: TRBD1; J gene: TRBJ1-5; CDR3 protein: CASKTGAPDQPQHF; CDR3 DNA: TGTGCCAGCAAGACAGGGGCTCCCGATCAGCCCCAGCATTTT
clone size: .; V gene: TRBV5-1; D gene: TRBD2; J gene: TRBJ2-1; CDR3 protein: CASSFGLAGGNRSEQFF; CDR3 DNA: TGCGCCAGCAGCTTCGGTCTTGCGGGGGGGAACCGATCTGAGCAGTTCTTC
clone size: many; V gene: TRBV7-9; D gene: .; J gene: TRBJ2-7; CDR3 protein: CASSRRLTTSTYEQYF; CDR3 DNA: TGTGCCAGCAGCCGCCGTTTGACAACTTCTACCTACGAGCAGTACTTC
clone size: .; V gene: TRBV4-2; D gene: TRBD1; J gene: TRBJ1-1; CDR3 protein: CASSPATGENTEAFF; CDR3 DNA: TGTGCCAGCAGCCCGGCCACAGGGGAGAACACTGAAGCTTTCTTT
clone size: many; V gene: TRBV6-5; D gene: TRBD2; J gene: TRBJ2-2; CDR3 protein: CASSYRPLTSVNTGELFF; CDR3 DNA: TGTGCCAGCAGTTACCGCCCCCTGACTAGCGTTAACACCGGGGAGCTGTTTTTT
clone size: many; V gene: TRBV12-3/TRBV12-4; D gene: TRBD1; J gene: TRBJ1-5; CDR3 protein: CASSPQGARQPQHF; CDR3 DNA: TGTGCCAGCAGTCCGCAGGGGGCGAGACAGCCCCAGCATTTT
clone size: few; V gene: TRBV5-1; D gene: .; J gene: TRBJ2-3; CDR3 protein: CASSFLGRRTDTQYF; CDR3 DNA: TGCGCCAGCAGCTTTCTGGGGAGACGCACAGATACGCAGTATTTT
clone size: .; V gene: TRBV15; D gene: .; J gene: TRBJ2-3; CDR3 protein: CATSRQGRDTQYF; CDR3 DNA: TGTGCCACCAGCAGACAGGGAAGAGATACGCAGTATTTT
clone size: few; V gene: TRBV20-1; D gene: .; J gene: TRBJ2-2; CDR3 protein: CSARGITNTGELFF; CDR3 DNA: TGCAGTGCAAGGGGGATTACGAACACCGGGGAGCTGTTTTTT
clone size: few; V gene: TRBV29-1; D gene: TRBD1; J gene: TRBJ2-7; CDR3 protein: CSVVPGQGHYEQYF; CDR3 DNA: TGCAGCGTTGTACCCGGACAGGGCCACTACGAGCAGTACTTC
clone size: few; V gene: TRBV5-1; D gene: TRBD2; J gene: TRBJ2-3; CDR3 protein: CASSLALLAGTDTQYF; CDR3 DNA: TGCGCCAGCAGCTTGGCGCTGCTAGCGGGCACAGATACGCAGTATTTT
clone size: few; V gene: TRBV9; D gene: .; J gene: TRBJ2-7; CDR3 protein: CASSPEGTLYEQYF; CDR3 DNA: TGTGCCAGCAGCCCCGAAGGAACCCTCTACGAGCAGTACTTC
clone size: many; V gene: TRBV28; D gene: .; J gene: TRBJ2-7; CDR3 protein: CASSLKGLPYEQYF; CDR3 DNA: TGTGCCAGCAGTTTAAAGGGTCTACCCTACGAGCAGTACTTC
clone size: many; V gene: TRBV20-1; D gene: .; J gene: TRBJ2-5; CDR3 protein: CSASRQTQYF; CDR3 DNA: TGCAGTGCTAGTAGGCAGACCCAGTACTTC
clone size: many; V gene: TRBV20-1; D gene: .; J gene: TRBJ1-5; CDR3 protein: CSANSDSNQPQHF; CDR3 DNA: TGCAGTGCTAACTCGGACAGCAATCAGCCCCAGCATTTT
clone size: many; V gene: TRBV7-6; D gene: .; J gene: TRBJ2-3; CDR3 protein: CASKLGGGTDTQYF; CDR3 DNA: TGTGCCAGCAAACTGGGGGGAGGAACAGATACGCAGTATTTT
clone size: .; V gene: TRBV5-1; D gene: TRBD1; J gene: TRBJ2-7; CDR3 protein: CASSLGTGRAYEQYF; CDR3 DNA: TGCGCCAGCAGCTTGGGGACAGGGAGAGCCTACGAGCAGTACTTC
clone size: .; V gene: TRBV7-9; D gene: .; J gene: TRBJ2-2; CDR3 protein: CASSSTSRGSAGELFF; CDR3 DNA: TGTGCCAGCAGCAGCACAAGCAGGGGCTCGGCCGGGGAGCTGTTTTTT
clone size: .; V gene: TRBV30; D gene: .; J gene: TRBJ2-6; CDR3 protein: CAWHRLAGANVLTF; CDR3 DNA: TGTGCCTGGCACAGGTTAGCTGGGGCCAACGTCCTGACTTTC
clone size: .; V gene: TRBV5-1; D gene: TRBD2; J gene: TRBJ2-5; CDR3 protein: CASGQRGGVETQYF; CDR3 DNA: TGCGCCAGCGGGCAGCGGGGGGGCGTCGAGACCCAGTACTTC